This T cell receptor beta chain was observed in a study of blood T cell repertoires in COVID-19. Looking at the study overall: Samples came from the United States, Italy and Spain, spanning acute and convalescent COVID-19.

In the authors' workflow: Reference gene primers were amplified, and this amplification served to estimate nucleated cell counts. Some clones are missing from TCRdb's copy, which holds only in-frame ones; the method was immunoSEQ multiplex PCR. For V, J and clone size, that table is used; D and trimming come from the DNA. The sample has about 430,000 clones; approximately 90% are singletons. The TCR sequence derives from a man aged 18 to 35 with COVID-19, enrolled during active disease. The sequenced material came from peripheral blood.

CDR3 DNA: TGCGCCAGCAGTGAGAGCGCTACCAAAAATGAGCAGTTCTTC. As protein: CASSESATKNEQFF. The rearrangement joins TRBV10-1 to TRBJ2-1, with D unresolved. Between the trimmed V and J ends, which lost 2 bases and 7 bases, there was a span of 12 bases. CDR3 length equals 14 residues. CDR1 is WNHNN and CDR2 is SYGVQD in the germline V gene (reference sequence).